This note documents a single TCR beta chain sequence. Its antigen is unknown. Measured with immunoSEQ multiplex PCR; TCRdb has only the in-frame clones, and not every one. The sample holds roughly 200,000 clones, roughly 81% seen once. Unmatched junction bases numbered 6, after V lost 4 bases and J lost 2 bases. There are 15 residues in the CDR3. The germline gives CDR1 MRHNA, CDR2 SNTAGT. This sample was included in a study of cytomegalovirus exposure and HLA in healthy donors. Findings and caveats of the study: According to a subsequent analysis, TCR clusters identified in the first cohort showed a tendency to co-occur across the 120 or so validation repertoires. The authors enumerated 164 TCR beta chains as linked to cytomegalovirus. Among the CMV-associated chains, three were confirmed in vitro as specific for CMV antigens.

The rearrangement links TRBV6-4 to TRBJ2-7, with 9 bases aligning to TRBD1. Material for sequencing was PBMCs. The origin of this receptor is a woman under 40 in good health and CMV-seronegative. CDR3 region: CASSAGTGRTYEQYF. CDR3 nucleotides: TGTGCCAGCAGTGCCGGGACAGGGAGGACCTACGAGCAGTACTTC.